The clone carrying this TCR beta chain was detected a few times. Its antigen is currently unknown. This CDR3 has 11 residues. The germline V gene encodes CDR1 MNHEY and CDR2 SVGAGI. V lost 7 bases and J lost 3, with 6 bases in between. This entry belongs to a study of T-cell memory formation after mild COVID-19. The study, taken as a whole, reports: There was a balanced CD4/CD8 profile in clones contracting day 15 to 85, and later expanders leaned CD4+.

TCRdb analysed the 5' RACE reads with MiXCR anew, one entry per CDR3 protein. The sample lists around 200,000 distinct CDR3 sequences, 10% occurring once. The chain is built from TRBV6-5 and TRBJ1-2; a weak D match, TRBD1 (5 bases). The sequence was collected from a man aged 18 to 30 who had mild COVID-19 (a few samples of this study predate the infection). Cell type and time point are not known. The sequenced sample consisted of PBMCs or a T cell subset sorted from them (not recorded which). DNA for the CDR3: TGTGCCAGCAAGGGGCACTATGGCTACACCTTC. Translation gives CASKGHYGYTF.